The rows below give T cell receptor beta chains drawn from one sample of a study of PD-L1 blockade in urothelial cancer. Assay: immunoSEQ multiplex PCR; the TCRdb copy retains only in-frame clones and omits some. The sample has some 52,000 clones; around 80% are singletons. The specimen comprised PBMCs, sampled around atezolizumab (anti-PD-L1) treatment. The receptors were sampled from a man between 65 and 85 years old with urothelial cancer. CDR3s include the opening cysteine and the closing phenylalanine or tryptophan. Each record gives: V gene, clone size, J gene, D gene, CDR3 DNA, CDR3 protein. A D gene is named only where the DNA matches it firmly. Some rows mark clone size as missing; the rest say once, few, many or name a class of expanded clone.

>TRBV18|once|TRBJ1-1|.
TGTGCCAGCTCACCGCAGGGGATTACGGGGACTGAAGCTTTCTTT
CASSPQGITGTEAFF
>TRBV4-3|.|TRBJ2-1|TRBD2
TGCGCCAGCAGCCAAGATGAGGGTAGCGGGAGTTCCTACAATGAGCAGTTCTTC
CASSQDEGSGSSYNEQFF
>TRBV9|.|TRBJ2-1|TRBD2
TGTGCCAGCTCCGGACTAGCGGACAATGAGCAGTTCTTC
CASSGLADNEQFF
>TRBV7-3|.|TRBJ2-2|TRBD1
TGTGCCACAGGGACAGGGAGCGCCGGGGAGCTGTTTTTT
CATGTGSAGELFF
>TRBV7-8|few|TRBJ1-2|TRBD1
TGTGCCAGCAGCTGGGACAGGGGCGATAACGGCTACACCTTC
CASSWDRGDNGYTF
>TRBV5-6|.|TRBJ2-7|.
TGTGCCAGCAGCTTGGGACTCGAGTACGAGCAGTACTTC
CASSLGLEYEQYF
>TRBV6-1|.|TRBJ2-7|TRBD2
TGTGCCAGCAGTGCCTTGGGCGGGAGGGTGTACGAGCAGTACTTC
CASSALGGRVYEQYF
>TRBV15|.|TRBJ2-4|TRBD2
TGTGCCACCAGCCTCGGGGGGGGAATATTAGCCAAAAACATTCAGTACTTC
CATSLGGGILAKNIQYF
>TRBV2|.|TRBJ1-4|TRBD1
TGTGCCAGCAGGACAGGGACCTCTAATGAAAAACTGTTTTTT
CASRTGTSNEKLFF
>TRBV5-1|once|TRBJ1-3|TRBD1
TGCGCCAGCAGTATGACAGGGGGCGAGATGGTTGGAAACACCATATATTTT
CASSMTGGEMVGNTIYF
>TRBV7-2|.|TRBJ1-2|.
TGTGCCAGCAGCATTCGACGCGGAGGATTTGGCTACACCTTC
CASSIRRGGFGYTF
>TRBV7-9|.|TRBJ2-5|TRBD2
TGTGCCAGCAGCCGAACTAGCGGGGGGGTACAAGAGACCCAGTACTTC
CASSRTSGGVQETQYF
>TRBV15|.|TRBJ2-5|.
TGTGCCACCAGCAGAGATCTTGGGGAGGGGGGGACCCAGTACTTC
CATSRDLGEGGTQYF
>TRBV7-7|.|TRBJ2-5|.
TGTGCCAGCAGCCCCGGGGGAGTGGGAGAGACCCAGTACTTC
CASSPGGVGETQYF
>TRBV5-1|.|TRBJ2-5|TRBD2
TGCGCCAGCAGCTCGGGACTAGCGGGGGCAGGAGAGACCCAGTACTTC
CASSSGLAGAGETQYF
>TRBV7-2|.|TRBJ2-1|.
TGTGCCAGCAGCTTAGTTGGTACACAGTCGGATGAGCAGTTCTTC
CASSLVGTQSDEQFF
>TRBV5-4|.|TRBJ2-2|.
TGTGCCAGCAGCTTCAGCCTAGGTGCGGACACCGGGGAGCTGTTTTTT
CASSFSLGADTGELFF
>TRBV15|.|TRBJ2-3|TRBD1
TGTGCCACCAGCAGAGAGGGCAGGGGGCCGGACACAGATACGCAGTATTTT
CATSREGRGPDTDTQYF
>TRBV4-2|once|TRBJ2-7|TRBD2
TGTGCCAGCAGCCAGGCCCTGACTAGCGGCAAGAACACCTACGAGCAGTACTTC
CASSQALTSGKNTYEQYF
>TRBV29-1|.|TRBJ2-5|.
TGCAGCTGCGGAGGGGATGGGGAGACCCAGTACTTC
CSCGGDGETQYF
>TRBV4-2|.|TRBJ2-6|TRBD1
TGTGCCAGCAGCCAAGAGCAGGGGGCGCTTGGGGCCAACGTCCTGACTTTC
CASSQEQGALGANVLTF
>TRBV9|.|TRBJ2-1|TRBD2
TGTGCCAGCAGCCCCATAGCGGGAGGAGGCAATGAGCAGTTCTTC
CASSPIAGGGNEQFF
>TRBV5-5|.|TRBJ2-4|.
TGTGCCAGCAGCTCCTTACGCGGGGAGTCCGCCAAAAACATTCAGTACTTC
CASSSLRGESAKNIQYF
>TRBV29-1|once|TRBJ1-3|.
TGCAGCGTTGAGGGGTTAGACAGCAAGTCTGGAAACACCATATATTTT
CSVEGLDSKSGNTIYF
>TRBV5-6|few|TRBJ2-7|.
TGTGCCAGCAGTCCTACGGGGTATATAGAGCAGTACTTC
CASSPTGYIEQYF
>TRBV5-1|.|TRBJ2-3|TRBD2
TGCGCCAGCAGCTTGGACGGGGAGGGAGATACGCAGTATTTT
CASSLDGEGDTQYF
>TRBV7-8|.|TRBJ2-1|TRBD2
TGTGCCAGCAGCTTGGGGTTGTCGGGGCGGGAGCTAAACCACAATGAGCAGTTCTTC
CASSLGLSGRELNHNEQFF
>TRBV6-5|once|TRBJ2-1|.
TGTGCCAGCAGTTACTCTGCAGTGCACAATGAGCAGTTCTTC
CASSYSAVHNEQFF
>TRBV11-1|.|TRBJ2-5|TRBD1
TGTGCCAGCAGCTTAGAGCAAACAGGGGGAGAGACCCAGTACTTC
CASSLEQTGGETQYF
>TRBV2|.|TRBJ1-4|TRBD1
TGTGCCAGCAGTGGGTTTGGGACAGGTCTGTTTTTT
CASSGFGTGLFF
>TRBV6-6|few|TRBJ1-2|.
TGTGCCAGCAGCCCCGCGGTAAACTATGGCTACACCTTC
CASSPAVNYGYTF
>TRBV27|few|TRBJ2-2|.
TGTGCCATTCAGGGGCTAGGGGGGGAGCTGTTTTTT
CAIQGLGGELFF
>TRBV28|.|TRBJ1-2|.
TGTGCCAGCAGTTTACAGGGCCCCAACTATGGCTACACCTTC
CASSLQGPNYGYTF